This TCR beta chain was recorded in a study of blood T cells in healthy people across ages. The CDR3 is 18 residues long. V lost 9 bases and J lost 0, with 25 bases in between. CDR1 and CDR2 (germline): MGHDK, SYGVNS. About this clonotype: The antigen remains unidentified.

Study-wide results and limits: As age increased, TCR beta diversity per million T cells fell in a roughly linear fashion. Higher diversity, along with more naive CD4+ cells, distinguished long-lived donors from aged donors.

A second about 6 to 12 cycle PCR used barcoded and J-beta primers. The study obtained at least 2.5 million CDR3-containing paired-end reads from every sample. TCRdb recomputed calls from the 5' RACE reads with MiXCR, one row per CDR3 protein. This table holds around 800,000 distinct CDR3 sequences, under 55% found once. This receptor was taken from a man between 60 and 75 years old in good health. What was sequenced was blood. The gene calls are TRBV25-1 and TRBJ2-3; D is perhaps TRBD1 or TRBD2 (5 bases each). CDR3 sequence reads: CASSFLIPGPTSTDTQYF. The CDR3 DNA sequence: TGTGCCAGTAGCTTCCTCATACCGGGACCGACTAGCACAGATACGCAGTATTTT.